A single sample is the source of the 5 T cell receptor beta chains below, sequenced in a study of tumor and adjacent non-tumor tissue in lung cancer. A modified ARM-PCR protocol with three rounds of nested PCR amplified TCRbeta. In TCRdb, the multiplex PCR reads were re-called with MiXCR into one record per CDR3 protein. The repertoire holds 70,000 to 90,000 distinct CDR3 sequences, with 65% to 90% as singletons. The template was RNA from unsorted bulk tissue. Sequencing was done on a sample of lung tumor tissue. These receptors came from a woman aged 50 to 60 with non-small cell lung cancer.

For this clonotype: Here the CDR3 omits its conserved ending phenylalanine or tryptophan, so a read error is the likely source. V is TRBV6-2 or TRBV6-3 and J is TRBJ2-1; D remains ambiguous. The CDR3 is 13 amino acids. Trimming took off 5 bases at V and 0 bases at J, with 5 bases between the two ends. Germline CDR1 is MNHEY and CDR2 is SVGEGT. The CDR3 protein is CASSNISYNEQFI. CDR3 DNA sequence: TGTGCCAGCAGTAATATCTCCTACAATGAGCAGTTCATC.

This clonotype was counted once. The chain joins TRBV20-1 to TRBJ2-5, with unresolved D. Germline CDR1 DFQATT, CDR2 SNEGSKA (reference sequence). There are 13 residues in the CDR3. The V end was cut by 7 bases, the J end by 5 bases, with 17 bases between. This CDR3 is CSGLEEPMETQYF. The CDR3 DNA sequence: TGCAGTGGGCTAGAGGAACCCATGGAGACCCAGTACTTC.

The V call is TRBV20-1, the J call TRBJ1-4; 7 nucleotides align to TRBD1. CDR3 length: 13 residues. Looked up from germline, CDR1 is DFQATT and CDR2 is SNEGSKA (reference sequence). The junction had 6 bases not matched to a gene; V was cut back by 7 bases and J by 4 bases. CDR3 sequence: CSVRTGFNEKLFF. The CDR3 nucleotides are TGCAGTGTGAGGACAGGTTTTAATGAAAAACTGTTTTTT.

As for this clonotype: One end of the junction fails to match germline, which may point to a read error. V usage is TRBV6-2 or TRBV6-3 and J usage is TRBJ1-1; 10 bases line up with TRBD1. CDR1 is MNHEY, CDR2 SVGEGT, per germline. The CDR3 extends over 15 amino acids. The CDR3 nucleotides read TGCGCCAGCAGTTACTCGGGGACAGGGGTCACTGAAGCTTTCTTT. This encodes CASSYSGTGVTEAFF.

Notes on this clonotype: Given the absence of the conserved phenylalanine or tryptophan at the CDR3 end, a read error is likely. The chain has TRBV20-1 and TRBJ2-1, with TRBD2 identical over 9 bases. Trimming cost V 0 bases and J 9 bases; bases outside gene matches: 15. The CDR3 loop spans 17 amino acids. CDR1 and CDR2 (germline): DFQATT, SNEGSKA (reference sequence). In DNA, the CDR3 is TGCAGTGCTAGAGATGGGGGTAGCGGGAGTCTTGCGGCTGAGCAGTTCCTC. This encodes CSARDGGSGSLAAEQFL.